The 5 T cell receptor beta chains given below trace back to one sample, sequenced in a study of T cell responses to AZD1222 COVID-19 vaccine. The method was immunoSEQ multiplex PCR; TCRdb's version includes in-frame clones alone and lacks a portion of them. Altogether 75,000 to 100,000 clones are present, around nine tenths being singletons, with the ten largest covering roughly 12%. The material was peripheral blood, obtained on day 0 of AZD1222 vaccination. These TCRs come from an adult in good health.

The CDR3: CASGKQANYGYTF. The CDR3 nucleotides read TGTGCCAGCGGGAAACAGGCTAACTATGGCTACACCTTC. This sequence joins TRBV27 and TRBJ1-2; perhaps TRBD1 as D (5 bases). V was shortened by 8 bases and J by 0 bases, with 10 bases between the two germline ends. Germline V gene sequence: CDR1 MNHEY, CDR2 SMNVEV (reference sequence). CDR3 length: 13 residues.

The chain has TRBV4-2 and TRBJ1-3, with D perhaps TRBD1 (6 bases). CDR1 LGHNA and CDR2 YNFKEQ come from the germline V gene. Trimming cost V 5 bases and J 4 bases, with 15 bases left between them. CDR3 length: 15 amino acids. CDR3 bases: TGTGCCAGCAGCACCGACAGGCTCTCCGGAAACACCATATATTTT. Protein product: CASSTDRLSGNTIYF.

The rearrangement uses TRBV3-1 (or the pseudogene TRBV3-2) and TRBJ1-1; D might be TRBD1 (5 bases). The CDR3 runs 14 residues. Trimming left V 2 bases short and J 4 bases short, with 11 bases between. The germline gives CDR1 LGHDT, CDR2 YNNKEL (reference sequence). Written as DNA, the CDR3 is TGTGCCAGCAGCCAAAGTCCGGGGGGCACTGAAGCTTTCTTT. Translating gives CASSQSPGGTEAFF.

This chain uses TRBV5-8 with TRBJ2-3; D remains ambiguous. CDR3 size: 15 residues. Germline V gene data show CDR1 as SGHTS and CDR2 as YDEGEE. The ends were cut back, 1 base at V and 2 bases at J, with 11 bases in the middle. The CDR3 sequence is CASSLRQVNTDTQYF. Written as DNA, the CDR3 is TGTGCCAGCAGCTTGAGGCAAGTAAACACAGATACGCAGTATTTT.

The rearrangement links TRBV19 to TRBJ1-2; TRBD1 might be the D (6 bases). From germline, CDR1 is LNHDA and CDR2 SQIVND (reference sequence). Trimming left V 3 bases short and J 7 bases short, with 15 bases between. This CDR3 comprises 14 residues. The CDR3 protein is CASSIQGSASGYTF. DNA for the CDR3: TGTGCCAGTAGTATCCAGGGGTCGGCATCTGGCTACACCTTC.